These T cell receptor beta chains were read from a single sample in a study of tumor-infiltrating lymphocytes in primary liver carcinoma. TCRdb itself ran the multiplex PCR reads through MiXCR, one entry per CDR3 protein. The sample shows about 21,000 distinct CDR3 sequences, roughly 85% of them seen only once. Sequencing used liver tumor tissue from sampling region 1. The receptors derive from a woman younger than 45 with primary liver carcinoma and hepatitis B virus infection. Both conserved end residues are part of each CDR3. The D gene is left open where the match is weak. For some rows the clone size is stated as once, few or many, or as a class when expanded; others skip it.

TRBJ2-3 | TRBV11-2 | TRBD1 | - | CASDRTRQGRGDTQFF | TGTGCCAGCGACCGCACGCGACAGGGAAGGGGAGATACGCAGTTTTTT
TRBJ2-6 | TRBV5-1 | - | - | CASNPWADSGANVLTF | TGCGCCAGCAACCCCTGGGCAGACTCTGGGGCCAACGTCCTGACTTTC
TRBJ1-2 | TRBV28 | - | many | CASSQPPNYGYTF | TGTGCCAGCAGTCAGCCTCCGAACTATGGCTACACCTTC
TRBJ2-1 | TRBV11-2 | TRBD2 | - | CASSTSLAGEYNEQFF | TGTGCCAGTAGCACCTCTCTAGCGGGAGAATACAATGAGCAGTTTTTC
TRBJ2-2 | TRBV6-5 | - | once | CASSPRTCFTGEPFF | TGTGCCAGCAGTCCGCGGACATGCTTCACCGGGGAGCCGTTTTTT
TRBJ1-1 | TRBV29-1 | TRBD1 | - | CSVVPGQILNTEAFF | TGCAGCGTCGTCCCGGGACAGATCCTGAACACTGAAGCTTTCTTT
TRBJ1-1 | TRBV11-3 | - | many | CATREGNTEAFF | TGTGCCACCAGGGAAGGGAACACTGAAGCTTTCTTC
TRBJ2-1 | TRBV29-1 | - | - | CNALMDYNEKFF | TGCAACGCCCTAATGGACTACAACGAGAAGTTCTTC
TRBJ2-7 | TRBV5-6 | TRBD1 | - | CASSLRTGLSRHF | TGTGCCAGCAGCTTACGGACAGGGCTATCGCGACACTTC
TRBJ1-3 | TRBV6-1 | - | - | CASSGDPQRAGNTIYF | TGTGCCAGCAGTGGGGACCCTCAACGGGCTGGAAACACCATATATTTT
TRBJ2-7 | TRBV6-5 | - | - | CSSSYKGSGSYEQYF | TGTTCCAGCAGTTACAAGGGCAGCGGCTCCTACGAGCAGTACTTC
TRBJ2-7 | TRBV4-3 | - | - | CASSQDAGNTYNEQYF | TGCGCCAGCAGCCAAGATGCGGGAAACACCTACAATGAGCAGTACTTC
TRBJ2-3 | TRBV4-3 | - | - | CPNSQSVWLGDPYDTQYF | TGCCCCAACAGCCAGTCGGTCTGGCTGGGTGATCCCTATGATACGCAGTATTTT
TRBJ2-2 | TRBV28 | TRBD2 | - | CANSLNGSGELFF | TGTGCCAACAGTTTGAACGGGAGCGGGGAGCTATTTTTT
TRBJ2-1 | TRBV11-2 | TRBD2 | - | CVTSTSLAGGYNKQFF | TGTGTCACCAGCACCTCTCTAGCGGGAGGATACAATAAGCAGTTCTTC
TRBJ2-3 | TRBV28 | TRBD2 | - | CASSRLACTDMQYF | TGTGCCAGCAGCCGACTAGCATGCACAGATATGCAGTATTTT
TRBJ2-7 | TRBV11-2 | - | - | CASSFTGWREQYF | TGTGCCAGCAGCTTTACAGGGTGGCGCGAGCAGTACTTC
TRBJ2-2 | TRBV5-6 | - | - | CASGWVPRVTGGLYF | TGTGCCAGCGGCTGGGTACCCAGAGTCACCGGGGGGCTGTATTTT
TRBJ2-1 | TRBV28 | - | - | CVSSRAPGLNEQFF | TGTGTCAGCAGTCGCGCCCCGGGGTTAAATGAGCAGTTCTTC
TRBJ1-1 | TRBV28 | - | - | CASSFGREAFF | TGTGCCAGCAGTTTCGGGCGGGAAGCTTTCTTT
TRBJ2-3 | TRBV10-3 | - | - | CAISESSWRSTDTQYF | TGTGCCATCAGTGAGTCGAGTTGGCGGAGCACAGATACGCAGTATTTT
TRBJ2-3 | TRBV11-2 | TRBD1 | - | CASSLTRQGRGDTQHF | TGTGCCAGCAGCCTGACGCGACAGGGAAGGGGAGATACGCAGCACTTT
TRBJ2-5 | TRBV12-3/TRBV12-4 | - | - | CASSLGPWGSVETQYF | TGTGCCAGCAGTTTAGGTCCATGGGGGTCCGTGGAGACCCAGTACTTC
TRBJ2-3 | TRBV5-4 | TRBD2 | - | CAISSPVASGSRTDTQYF | TGTGCCATCAGTAGCCCGGTGGCTAGCGGGAGTCGGACAGATACGCAGTATTTT
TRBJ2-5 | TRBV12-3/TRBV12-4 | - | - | CASCTYPWSEGTQYF | TGTGCCAGCTGCACCTACCCCTGGAGTGAAGGGACCCAGTACTTC
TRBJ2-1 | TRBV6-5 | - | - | CASSYRARVLSACNEQFF | TGTGCCAGCAGTTATCGCGCCAGGGTCCTATCGGCCTGCAATGAGCAGTTCTTC
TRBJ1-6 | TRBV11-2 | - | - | CASPITQGTSSPPHF | TGTGCAAGCCCCATCACCCAGGGGACTAGTTCACCCCCCCACTTT
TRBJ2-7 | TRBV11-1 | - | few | CASSPRDARFYEQYF | TGTGCCAGCAGCCCCCGGGACGCCCGTTTCTACGAGCAGTACTTC
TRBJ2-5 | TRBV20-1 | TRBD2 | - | CKASAASGLETQYF | TGCAAAGCTAGTGCGGCTAGCGGGTTGGAGACCCAGTACTTC
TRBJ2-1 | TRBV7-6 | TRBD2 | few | CASSPPGGRANEQFF | TGTGCCAGCAGCCCCCCTGGCGGGAGGGCCAATGAGCAGTTCTTC
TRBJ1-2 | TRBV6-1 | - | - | CASERFLVLRSYYGYTF | TGTGCCAGTGAACGGTTCCTGGTCCTTAGATCTTACTATGGCTACACCTTC
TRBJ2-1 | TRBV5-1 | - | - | CASTPSPGYSYNEQFF | TGCGCCAGCACCCCGTCCCCAGGCTATTCCTATAATGAGCAGTTCTTT
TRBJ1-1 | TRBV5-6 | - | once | CASSLWCRRGASF | TGTGCCAGCAGCCTTTGGTGCCGCAGGGGAGCTTCCTTT
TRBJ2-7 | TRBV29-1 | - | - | CSVTRGSCYEQYF | TGCAGCGTCACCAGAGGGAGCTGCTACGAGCAGTATTTC
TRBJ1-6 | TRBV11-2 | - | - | CASPITQGTDSTLHF | TGTGCCAGCCCCATCACCCAGGGGACTGATTCAACCCTACACTTT
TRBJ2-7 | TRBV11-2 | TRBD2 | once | CESSREGLYEQYF | TGTGAAAGCAGTAGGGAGGGCCTTTACGAGCAGTACTTC
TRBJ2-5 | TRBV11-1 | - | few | CASSLAREETQYF | TGTGCCAGCAGCTTAGCGCGCGAAGAGACCCAGTACTTC